This TCR delta chain comes out of a study of gamma-delta chains in newborns, infants, children. Study information: Microbial exposure reportedly drives polyclonal innate γδ T cell expansion after birth.

TCRdb called clones anew from the reads with CATT. The sample contains about 5,400 delta-chain clones, 15% to 20% of which appear only once. Germline V gene sequence: CDR1 TSWWSYY, CDR2 QGS. The CDR3 loop spans 24 amino acids. The material sequenced was blood. The sequence came from a child who was a newborn, infant or young child, either healthy, febrile or measles-vaccinated (not recorded which). V gene TRDV1 was called; the J gene was not; TRDD3 is the table's D call and was not checked against the DNA. The CDR3 is CALGERTTFLRTMGDSYYTDKIIF. The CDR3 DNA is TGTGCTCTTGGGGAACGCACTACCTTCCTACGGACCATGGGGGATTCATATTACACCGATAAAATCATCTTT.